This entry features one T cell receptor (beta chain) sequence. The antigen is not known. The data stem from a study of cytomegalovirus exposure and HLA in healthy donors. Germline V lookup: CDR1 MNHEY, CDR2 SMNVEV (reference sequence). This CDR3 region has 16 residues. The trim removed 5 bases at V and 0 bases at J, leaving 8 bases unmatched. Here immunoSEQ multiplex PCR was the method, and the copy in TCRdb shows in-frame clones only, minus some. The sample lists some 150,000 clones, about 88% occurring once. General study points: Cytomegalovirus status was reportedly diagnosed by the classifier with high specificity and sensitivity.

The chain couples TRBV27 to TRBJ1-2; 8 nucleotides line up with TRBD1. This receptor was identified in a man aged 18-30 years in good health and CMV-seronegative. Material for sequencing was PBMCs. In DNA, the CDR3 is TGTGCCAGCAGTCCTCACGCAGGGGGCGCTAACTATGGCTACACCTTC. Its translation is CASSPHAGGANYGYTF.